Below are 2 T cell receptor beta chains sequenced from a single sample in a study of cytomegalovirus exposure and HLA in healthy donors. PCR used 60 Vbeta primers and 13 Jbeta primers. Clones were read by immunoSEQ multiplex PCR, and TCRdb kept only the in-frame ones, dropping some. This table lists 50,000 to 70,000 clones. Sequencing was performed on PBMCs. Receptors were obtained from a woman under 30 in good health and CMV-seronegative.

The V and J genes are TRBV9 and TRBJ2-3, with D possibly TRBD2 on 6 matching bases. The germline gives CDR1 SGDLS, CDR2 YYNGEE. Trimming removed 1 base at V and 0 bases at J, with 9 bases between. The CDR3 totals 15 residues. The CDR3 region is CASSVTGLSTDTQYF. In DNA form, the CDR3 reads TGTGCCAGCAGCGTAACGGGACTGAGCACAGATACGCAGTATTTT.

CDR3 amino acids: CASSQGQGRREKLFF. The CDR3 bases are TGTGCCAGCAGCCAAGGTCAGGGAAGACGGGAAAAACTGTTTTTT. The rearrangement uses TRBV4-2 and TRBJ1-4, with a possible D match to TRBD1 (5 bases). The CDR3 runs 15 residues. Per the germline V gene, CDR1 is LGHNA and CDR2 is YNFKEQ. Between the trimmed V and J ends, which lost 1 base and 8 bases, there was a span of 14 bases.